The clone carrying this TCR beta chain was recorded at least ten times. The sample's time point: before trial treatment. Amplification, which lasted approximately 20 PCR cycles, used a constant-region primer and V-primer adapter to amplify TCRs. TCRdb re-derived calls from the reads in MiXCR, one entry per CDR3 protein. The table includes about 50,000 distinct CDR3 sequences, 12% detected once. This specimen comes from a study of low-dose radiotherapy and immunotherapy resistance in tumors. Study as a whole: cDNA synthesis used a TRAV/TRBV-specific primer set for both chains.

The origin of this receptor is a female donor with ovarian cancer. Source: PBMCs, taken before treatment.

CDR3 bases: TGTGCCAGCATTCTAGCCCTGTCGAACACTGAAGCTTTCTTT. Amino acids: CASILALSNTEAFF. V gene TRBV2 combines with J gene TRBJ1-1; no firm D call. Germline CDR1 and CDR2: SNHLY and FYNNEI. This CDR3 has 14 amino acids. V lost 7 bases and J lost 1, with 13 bases in between.